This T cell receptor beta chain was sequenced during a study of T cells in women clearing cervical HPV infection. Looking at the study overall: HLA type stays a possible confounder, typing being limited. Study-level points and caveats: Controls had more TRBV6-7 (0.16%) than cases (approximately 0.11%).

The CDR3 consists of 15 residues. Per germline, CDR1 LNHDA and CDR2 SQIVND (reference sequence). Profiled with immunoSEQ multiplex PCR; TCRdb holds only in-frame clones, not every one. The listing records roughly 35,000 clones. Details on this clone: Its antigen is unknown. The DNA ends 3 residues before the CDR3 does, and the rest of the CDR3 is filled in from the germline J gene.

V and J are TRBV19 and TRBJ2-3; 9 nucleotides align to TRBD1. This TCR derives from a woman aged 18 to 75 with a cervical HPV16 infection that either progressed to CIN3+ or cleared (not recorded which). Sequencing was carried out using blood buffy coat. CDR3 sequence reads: CASSQIGTGMETQYF. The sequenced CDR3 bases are TGTGCCAGTAGTCAAATCGGGACAGGGATGGAGACG.